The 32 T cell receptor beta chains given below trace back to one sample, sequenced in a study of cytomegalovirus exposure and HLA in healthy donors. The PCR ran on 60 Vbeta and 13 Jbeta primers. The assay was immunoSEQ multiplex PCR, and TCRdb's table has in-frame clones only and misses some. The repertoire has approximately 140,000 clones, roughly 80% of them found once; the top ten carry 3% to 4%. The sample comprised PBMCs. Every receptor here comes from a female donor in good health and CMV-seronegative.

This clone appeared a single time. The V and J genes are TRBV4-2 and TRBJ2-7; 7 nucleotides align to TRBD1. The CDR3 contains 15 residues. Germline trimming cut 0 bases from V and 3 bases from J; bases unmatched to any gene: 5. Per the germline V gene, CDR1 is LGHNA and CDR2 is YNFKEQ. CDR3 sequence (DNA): TGTGCCAGCAGCCAAGATTGGGACAGAGTCTACGAGCAGTACTTC. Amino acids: CASSQDWDRVYEQYF.

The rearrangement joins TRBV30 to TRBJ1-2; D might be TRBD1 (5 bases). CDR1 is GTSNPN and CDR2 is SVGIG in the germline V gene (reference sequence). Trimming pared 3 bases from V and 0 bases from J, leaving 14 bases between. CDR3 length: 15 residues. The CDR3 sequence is CAWREGEASNYGYTF. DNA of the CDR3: TGTGCCTGGAGAGAAGGGGAGGCATCTAACTATGGCTACACCTTC.

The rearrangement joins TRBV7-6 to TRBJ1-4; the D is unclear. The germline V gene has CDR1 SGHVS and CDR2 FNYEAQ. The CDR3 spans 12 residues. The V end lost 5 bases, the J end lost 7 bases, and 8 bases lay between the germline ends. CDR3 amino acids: CASSGEGEKLFF. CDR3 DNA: TGTGCCAGCAGCGGGGAGGGTGAAAAACTGTTTTTT.

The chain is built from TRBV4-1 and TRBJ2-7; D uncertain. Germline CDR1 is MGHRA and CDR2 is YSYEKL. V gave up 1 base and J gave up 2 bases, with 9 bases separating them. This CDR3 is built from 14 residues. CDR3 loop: CASSQVVTTYEQYF. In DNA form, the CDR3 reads TGCGCCAGCAGCCAAGTAGTTACCACCTACGAGCAGTACTTC.

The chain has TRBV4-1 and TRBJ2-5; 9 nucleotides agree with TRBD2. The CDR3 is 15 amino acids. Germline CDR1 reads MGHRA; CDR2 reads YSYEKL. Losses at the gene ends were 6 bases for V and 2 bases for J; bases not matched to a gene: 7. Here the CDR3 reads CASRRGLALQETQYF. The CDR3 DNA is TGCGCCAGCAGACGGGGACTAGCACTACAAGAGACCCAGTACTTC.

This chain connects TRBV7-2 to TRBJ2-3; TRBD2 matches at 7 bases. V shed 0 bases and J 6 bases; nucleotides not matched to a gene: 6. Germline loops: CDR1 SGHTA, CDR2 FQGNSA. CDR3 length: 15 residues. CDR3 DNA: TGTGCCAGCAGCTTAGCCCCTGGCGGGGGTGATACGCAGTATTTT. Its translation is CASSLAPGGGDTQYF.

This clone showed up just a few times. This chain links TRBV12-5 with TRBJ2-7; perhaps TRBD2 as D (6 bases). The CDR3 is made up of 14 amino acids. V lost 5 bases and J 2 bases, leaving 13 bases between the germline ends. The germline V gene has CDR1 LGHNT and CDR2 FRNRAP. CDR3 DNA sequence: TGTGCTAGTGGTCCCCCCGCGGGGACCTACGAGCAGTACTTC. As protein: CASGPPAGTYEQYF.

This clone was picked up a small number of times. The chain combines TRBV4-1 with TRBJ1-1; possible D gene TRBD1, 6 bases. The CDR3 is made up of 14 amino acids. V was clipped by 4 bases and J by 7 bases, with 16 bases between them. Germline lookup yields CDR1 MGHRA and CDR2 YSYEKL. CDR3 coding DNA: TGCGCCAGCAGCCGACAACAGGGTGTAGGTGAAGCTTTCTTT. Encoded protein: CASSRQQGVGEAFF.

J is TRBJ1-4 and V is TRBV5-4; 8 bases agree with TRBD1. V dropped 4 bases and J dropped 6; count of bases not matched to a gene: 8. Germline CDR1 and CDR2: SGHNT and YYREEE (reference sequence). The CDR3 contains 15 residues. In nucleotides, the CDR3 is TGTGCCAGCAGCGCGTGGGACAGGCCCGATGAAAAACTGTTTTTT. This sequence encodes CASSAWDRPDEKLFF.

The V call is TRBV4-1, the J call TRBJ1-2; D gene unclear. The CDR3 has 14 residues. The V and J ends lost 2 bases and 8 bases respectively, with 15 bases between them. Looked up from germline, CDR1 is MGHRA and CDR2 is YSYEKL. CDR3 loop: CASSQTARAGGYTF. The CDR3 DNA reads TGCGCCAGCAGCCAAACGGCGAGGGCTGGAGGCTACACCTTC.

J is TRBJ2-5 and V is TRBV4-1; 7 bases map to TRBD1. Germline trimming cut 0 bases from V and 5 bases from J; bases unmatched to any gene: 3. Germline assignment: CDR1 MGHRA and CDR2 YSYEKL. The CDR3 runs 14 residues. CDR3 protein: CASSQEMTGETQYF. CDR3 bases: TGCGCCAGCAGCCAAGAAATGACAGGGGAGACCCAGTACTTC.

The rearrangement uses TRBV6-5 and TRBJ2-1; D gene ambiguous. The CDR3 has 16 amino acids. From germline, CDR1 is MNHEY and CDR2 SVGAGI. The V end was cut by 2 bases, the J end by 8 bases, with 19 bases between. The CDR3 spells CASSYRVTYARHEQFF. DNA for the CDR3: TGTGCCAGCAGTTACCGGGTGACCTACGCGAGGCATGAGCAGTTCTTC.

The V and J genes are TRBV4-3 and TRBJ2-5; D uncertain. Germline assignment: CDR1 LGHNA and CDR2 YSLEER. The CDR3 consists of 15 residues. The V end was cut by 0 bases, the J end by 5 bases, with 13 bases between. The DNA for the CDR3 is TGCGCCAGCAGCCAAGACGCTGGGCCAGGTGAGACCCAGTACTTC. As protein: CASSQDAGPGETQYF.

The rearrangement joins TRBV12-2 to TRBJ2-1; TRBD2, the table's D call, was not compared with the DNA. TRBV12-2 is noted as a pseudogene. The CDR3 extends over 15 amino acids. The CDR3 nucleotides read TGTGCAAGTCGCTTAGCTCCTTGTACTTGGAATGAGCAGTTCTTC. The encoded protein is CASRLAPCTWNEQFF.

CDR3 protein: CASSAGLAGVKYNEQFF. The CDR3 coding sequence is TGTGCCAGCAGCGCAGGACTAGCGGGAGTGAAATACAATGAGCAGTTCTTC. J is TRBJ2-1 and V is TRBV7-6; 13 bases match TRBD2. Germline trimming cut 5 bases from V and 4 bases from J; bases unmatched to any gene: 8. Germline CDR1 reads SGHVS; CDR2 reads FNYEAQ. This CDR3 is built from 17 residues.

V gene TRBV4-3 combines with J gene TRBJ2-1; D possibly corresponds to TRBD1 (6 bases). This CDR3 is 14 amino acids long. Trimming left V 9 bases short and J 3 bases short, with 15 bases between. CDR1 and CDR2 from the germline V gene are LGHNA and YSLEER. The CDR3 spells CASGQRPGYNEQFF. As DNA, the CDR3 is TGCGCCAGTGGACAGCGCCCGGGCTACAATGAGCAGTTCTTC.

The CDR3 is CASSPTTGTDTQYF. The CDR3 bases are TGCGCCAGCAGCCCAACGACAGGCACAGATACGCAGTATTTT. The rearrangement links TRBV5-1 to TRBJ2-3; D perhaps matches TRBD1 (5 bases). Germline V CDR1 and CDR2: SGHRS, YFSETQ. This CDR3 is 14 amino acids long. Trimming shortened V by 4 bases and J by 1 base, and 10 bases separated the two germline ends. The full variable domain, rest sourced from reference TRBV5-1 and TRBJ2-3, is KAGVTQTPRYLIKTRGQQVTLSCSPISGHRSVSWYQQTPGQGLQFLFEYFSETQRNKGNFPGRFSGRQFSNSRSEMNVSTLELGDSALYLCASSPTTGTDTQYFGPGTRLTVL.

Here the CDR3 DNA reads TGTGCCAGCAGCGCCGTAGGGCGGGGGGGCCGGGATACGCAGTATTTT. Translated: CASSAVGRGGRDTQYF. The chain links TRBV9 to TRBJ2-3; the match to TRBD2 covers 9 bases. This CDR3 contains 16 residues. Trimming at V came to 3 bases and at J to 6 bases, leaving 11 bases not matched to a gene. Germline V gene data show CDR1 as SGDLS and CDR2 as YYNGEE.

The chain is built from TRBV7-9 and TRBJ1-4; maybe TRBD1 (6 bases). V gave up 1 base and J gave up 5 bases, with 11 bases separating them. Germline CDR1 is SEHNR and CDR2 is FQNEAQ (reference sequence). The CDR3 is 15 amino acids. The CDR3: CASSLGGPPNEKLFF. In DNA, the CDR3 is TGTGCCAGCAGCTTAGGGGGGCCACCAAATGAAAAACTGTTTTTT.

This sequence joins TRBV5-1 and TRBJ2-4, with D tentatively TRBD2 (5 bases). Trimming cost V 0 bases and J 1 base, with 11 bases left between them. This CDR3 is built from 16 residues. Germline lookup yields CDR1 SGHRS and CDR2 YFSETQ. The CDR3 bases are TGCGCCAGCAGCTTGGATACAAGGAGGGCCAAAAACATTCAGTACTTC. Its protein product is CASSLDTRRAKNIQYF.

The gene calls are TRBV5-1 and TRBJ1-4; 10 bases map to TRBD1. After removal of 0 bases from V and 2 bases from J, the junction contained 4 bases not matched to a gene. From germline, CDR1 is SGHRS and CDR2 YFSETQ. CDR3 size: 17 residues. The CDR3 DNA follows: TGCGCCAGCAGCTTGGTTTGGACAGGGGGTACTAATGAAAAACTGTTTTTT. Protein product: CASSLVWTGGTNEKLFF.

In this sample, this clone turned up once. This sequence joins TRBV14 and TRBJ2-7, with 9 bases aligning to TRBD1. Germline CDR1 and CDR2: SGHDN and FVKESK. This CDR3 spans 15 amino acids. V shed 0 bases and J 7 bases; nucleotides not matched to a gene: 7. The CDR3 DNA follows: TGTGCCAGCAGCCAAGACGGTTACAGGGGGCGGGAGCAGTACTTC. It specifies CASSQDGYRGREQYF.

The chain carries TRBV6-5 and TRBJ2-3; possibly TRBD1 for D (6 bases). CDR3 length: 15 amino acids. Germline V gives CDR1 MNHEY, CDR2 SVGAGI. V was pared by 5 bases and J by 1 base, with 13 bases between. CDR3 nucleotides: TGTGCCAGCAGTCACAGGGCGTTGGGCACAGATACGCAGTATTTT. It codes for CASSHRALGTDTQYF.

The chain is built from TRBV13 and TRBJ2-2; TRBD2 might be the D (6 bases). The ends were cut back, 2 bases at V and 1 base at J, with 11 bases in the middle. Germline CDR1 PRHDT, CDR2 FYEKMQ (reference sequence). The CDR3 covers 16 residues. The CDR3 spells CASSLPSGLNTGELFF. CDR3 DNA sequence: TGTGCCAGCAGCTTACCCAGCGGGTTGAACACCGGGGAGCTGTTTTTT.

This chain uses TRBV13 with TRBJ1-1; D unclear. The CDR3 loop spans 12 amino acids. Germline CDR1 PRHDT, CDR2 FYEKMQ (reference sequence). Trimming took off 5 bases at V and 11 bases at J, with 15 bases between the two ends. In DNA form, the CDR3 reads TGTGCCAGCAGCGAGGTGACGGGAATGGCTTTCTTT. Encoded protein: CASSEVTGMAFF.

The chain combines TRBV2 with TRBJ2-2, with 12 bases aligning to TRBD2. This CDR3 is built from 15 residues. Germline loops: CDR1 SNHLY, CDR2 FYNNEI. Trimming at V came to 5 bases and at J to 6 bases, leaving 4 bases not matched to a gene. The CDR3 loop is CASSPTSGGPGELFF. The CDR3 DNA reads TGTGCCAGCAGTCCTACTAGCGGGGGGCCCGGGGAGCTGTTTTTT.

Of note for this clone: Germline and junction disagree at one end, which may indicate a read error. CDR3 amino acids: CASGKTGTIEKLFF. The CDR3 bases are TGTGCCAGCGGGAAGACCGGGACTATTGAAAAACTGTTTTTT. This rearrangement joins TRBV27 to TRBJ1-4; the D gene is possibly TRBD1 (5 bases). Germline CDR1 reads MNHEY; CDR2 reads SMNVEV (reference sequence). The CDR3 contains 14 residues.

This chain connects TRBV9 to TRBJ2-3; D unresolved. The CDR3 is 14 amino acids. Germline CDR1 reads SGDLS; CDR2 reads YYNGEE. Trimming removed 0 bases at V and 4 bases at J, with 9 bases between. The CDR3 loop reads CASSVGGVADTQYF. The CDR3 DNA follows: TGTGCCAGCAGCGTAGGAGGAGTGGCAGATACGCAGTATTTT.

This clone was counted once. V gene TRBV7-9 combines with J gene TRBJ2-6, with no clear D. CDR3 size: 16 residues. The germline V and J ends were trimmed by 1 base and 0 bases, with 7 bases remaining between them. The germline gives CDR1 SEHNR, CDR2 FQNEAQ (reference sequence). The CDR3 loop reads CASSLGASSGANVLTF. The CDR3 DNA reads TGTGCCAGCAGCTTAGGGGCTTCCTCTGGGGCCAACGTCCTGACTTTC.

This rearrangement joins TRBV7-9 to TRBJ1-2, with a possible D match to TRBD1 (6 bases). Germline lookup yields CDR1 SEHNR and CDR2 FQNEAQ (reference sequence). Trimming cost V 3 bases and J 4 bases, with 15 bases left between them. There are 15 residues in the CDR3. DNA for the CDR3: TGTGCCAGCAGCTTGGGCCTTTGGACAGTCTATGGCTACACCTTC. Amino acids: CASSLGLWTVYGYTF.

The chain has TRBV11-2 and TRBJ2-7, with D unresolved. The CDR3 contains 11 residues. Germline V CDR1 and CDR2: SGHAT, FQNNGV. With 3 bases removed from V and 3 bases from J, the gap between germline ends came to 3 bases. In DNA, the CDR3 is TGTGCCAGCAGCTTGCGCTACGAGCAGTACTTC. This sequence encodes CASSLRYEQYF.

DNA for the CDR3: TGTGCCAGCAGTTCCTCCCTTAGGGGTAGAAACACCATATATTTT. It encodes CASSSSLRGRNTIYF. The rearrangement uses TRBV6-6 and TRBJ1-3; TRBD1 might be the D (5 bases). The CDR3 spans 15 residues. V shed 4 bases and J shed 5 bases, with 15 bases lying between them. The germline gives CDR1 MNHNY, CDR2 SVGAGI (reference sequence).